Sequencing of this T cell receptor (beta chain) was carried out in a study of blood T cell repertoires in COVID-19. As for the study in general: In each case, the material was cDNA or gDNA derived from T cells, B-cell-depleted T cells, or PBMCs.

The CDR3 is made up of 14 amino acids. CDR1 and CDR2 (germline): SNHLY, FYNNEI. V was cut by 4 bases and J by 0 bases, with 10 bases left in between. Profiling relied on immunoSEQ multiplex PCR, and the TCRdb table lists in-frame clones only, not all of them. The data show some 19,000 clones, 70% to 90% seen once. This clone has a handful of counts. The receptor's source is a man between 65 and 85 years old with acute or convalescent COVID-19. V is TRBV2 and J is TRBJ2-7, with a possible D match to TRBD2 (5 bases). The specimen was peripheral blood. The CDR3 sequence: CASSGTVSSYEQYF. As DNA, the CDR3 is TGTGCCAGCAGTGGGACTGTAAGCTCCTACGAGCAGTACTTC.